The clone carrying this T cell receptor (beta chain) occurred a few times. The length of the CDR3 is 17 residues. The germline V gene has CDR1 ENHRY and CDR2 SYGVKD. V lost 2 bases to trimming and J lost 0 bases; unmatched junction nucleotides: 5. Per the authors' pipeline: Reference gene primer amplification gave estimated nucleated cell counts. Libraries were prepared by immunoSEQ multiplex PCR; TCRdb keeps only in-frame clonotypes and omits some of them. V and J calls and clone size follow that table, whereas D and trimming were derived from the DNA. The table has roughly 330,000 clones, 88% seen once. This entry comes from a study of blood T cell repertoires in COVID-19. The overall study: Material from acute and convalescent COVID-19 was sourced from the United States, Italy and Spain.

This clonotype was sampled from a man between 25 and 39 years old who had recovered from COVID-19. The V gene is TRBV10-3, the J gene TRBJ1-3, with 9 bases identical to TRBD1. Sample: PBMCs or T cells enriched from blood (not recorded which). The CDR3 DNA sequence: TGTGCCATCAGTGAGCCGGGACAGGGAAGCTCTGGAAACACCATATATTTT. This translates into CAISEPGQGSSGNTIYF.